The rows below give T cell receptor beta chains drawn from one sample of a study of beta chain features in type 1 diabetes. Profiling relied on immunoSEQ multiplex PCR, and the TCRdb table lists in-frame clones only, not all of them. The table lists 640,000 or so clones, over 10% of them singletons. The specimen was naive CD4+ T cells from blood. The source is a young man with type 1 diabetes. Both conserved end residues are part of each CDR3. Each record gives: D gene, V gene, CDR3 protein. D genes are given only for firm matches.

NA | TRBV2 | CASSRVFNQPQHF
TRBD1 | TRBV18 | CASSPMDRDEQYF
NA | TRBV5-1 | CASSFGWDLNTGELFF
NA | TRBV15 | CATSREVISPLHF
TRBD1 | TRBV7-3 | CASSLPGQGYEQFF
NA | TRBV5-1 | CASSFELAVTDTQYF
NA | TRBV28 | CASSPGGNYGYTF
NA | TRBV7-9 | CASSLGIDLDYGYTF
NA | TRBV5-1 | CASSLRGENTEAFF
NA | TRBV7-8 | CASSFPGVTDTQYF
NA | TRBV30 | CACQLRGPGEEQYF
NA | TRBV14 | CASSQVGGGAGDTQYF
TRBD2 | TRBV2 | CASRERGGRETQYF
NA | TRBV4-1 | CASSQARTGTENSPLHF
TRBD1 | TRBV18 | CASSAGTGEYNEQFF
TRBD1 | TRBV14 | CASRDRGNTGELFF
NA | TRBV30 | CAWSRRNEQYF
NA | TRBV29-1 | CSVRDQLDTGELFF
NA | TRBV7-9 | CASSLSNTGELFF
TRBD1 | TRBV6-5 | CASTKTGFGYGYTF
NA | TRBV23-1 | CASSRDYGYTF
NA | TRBV9 | CASSPHEDTQYF